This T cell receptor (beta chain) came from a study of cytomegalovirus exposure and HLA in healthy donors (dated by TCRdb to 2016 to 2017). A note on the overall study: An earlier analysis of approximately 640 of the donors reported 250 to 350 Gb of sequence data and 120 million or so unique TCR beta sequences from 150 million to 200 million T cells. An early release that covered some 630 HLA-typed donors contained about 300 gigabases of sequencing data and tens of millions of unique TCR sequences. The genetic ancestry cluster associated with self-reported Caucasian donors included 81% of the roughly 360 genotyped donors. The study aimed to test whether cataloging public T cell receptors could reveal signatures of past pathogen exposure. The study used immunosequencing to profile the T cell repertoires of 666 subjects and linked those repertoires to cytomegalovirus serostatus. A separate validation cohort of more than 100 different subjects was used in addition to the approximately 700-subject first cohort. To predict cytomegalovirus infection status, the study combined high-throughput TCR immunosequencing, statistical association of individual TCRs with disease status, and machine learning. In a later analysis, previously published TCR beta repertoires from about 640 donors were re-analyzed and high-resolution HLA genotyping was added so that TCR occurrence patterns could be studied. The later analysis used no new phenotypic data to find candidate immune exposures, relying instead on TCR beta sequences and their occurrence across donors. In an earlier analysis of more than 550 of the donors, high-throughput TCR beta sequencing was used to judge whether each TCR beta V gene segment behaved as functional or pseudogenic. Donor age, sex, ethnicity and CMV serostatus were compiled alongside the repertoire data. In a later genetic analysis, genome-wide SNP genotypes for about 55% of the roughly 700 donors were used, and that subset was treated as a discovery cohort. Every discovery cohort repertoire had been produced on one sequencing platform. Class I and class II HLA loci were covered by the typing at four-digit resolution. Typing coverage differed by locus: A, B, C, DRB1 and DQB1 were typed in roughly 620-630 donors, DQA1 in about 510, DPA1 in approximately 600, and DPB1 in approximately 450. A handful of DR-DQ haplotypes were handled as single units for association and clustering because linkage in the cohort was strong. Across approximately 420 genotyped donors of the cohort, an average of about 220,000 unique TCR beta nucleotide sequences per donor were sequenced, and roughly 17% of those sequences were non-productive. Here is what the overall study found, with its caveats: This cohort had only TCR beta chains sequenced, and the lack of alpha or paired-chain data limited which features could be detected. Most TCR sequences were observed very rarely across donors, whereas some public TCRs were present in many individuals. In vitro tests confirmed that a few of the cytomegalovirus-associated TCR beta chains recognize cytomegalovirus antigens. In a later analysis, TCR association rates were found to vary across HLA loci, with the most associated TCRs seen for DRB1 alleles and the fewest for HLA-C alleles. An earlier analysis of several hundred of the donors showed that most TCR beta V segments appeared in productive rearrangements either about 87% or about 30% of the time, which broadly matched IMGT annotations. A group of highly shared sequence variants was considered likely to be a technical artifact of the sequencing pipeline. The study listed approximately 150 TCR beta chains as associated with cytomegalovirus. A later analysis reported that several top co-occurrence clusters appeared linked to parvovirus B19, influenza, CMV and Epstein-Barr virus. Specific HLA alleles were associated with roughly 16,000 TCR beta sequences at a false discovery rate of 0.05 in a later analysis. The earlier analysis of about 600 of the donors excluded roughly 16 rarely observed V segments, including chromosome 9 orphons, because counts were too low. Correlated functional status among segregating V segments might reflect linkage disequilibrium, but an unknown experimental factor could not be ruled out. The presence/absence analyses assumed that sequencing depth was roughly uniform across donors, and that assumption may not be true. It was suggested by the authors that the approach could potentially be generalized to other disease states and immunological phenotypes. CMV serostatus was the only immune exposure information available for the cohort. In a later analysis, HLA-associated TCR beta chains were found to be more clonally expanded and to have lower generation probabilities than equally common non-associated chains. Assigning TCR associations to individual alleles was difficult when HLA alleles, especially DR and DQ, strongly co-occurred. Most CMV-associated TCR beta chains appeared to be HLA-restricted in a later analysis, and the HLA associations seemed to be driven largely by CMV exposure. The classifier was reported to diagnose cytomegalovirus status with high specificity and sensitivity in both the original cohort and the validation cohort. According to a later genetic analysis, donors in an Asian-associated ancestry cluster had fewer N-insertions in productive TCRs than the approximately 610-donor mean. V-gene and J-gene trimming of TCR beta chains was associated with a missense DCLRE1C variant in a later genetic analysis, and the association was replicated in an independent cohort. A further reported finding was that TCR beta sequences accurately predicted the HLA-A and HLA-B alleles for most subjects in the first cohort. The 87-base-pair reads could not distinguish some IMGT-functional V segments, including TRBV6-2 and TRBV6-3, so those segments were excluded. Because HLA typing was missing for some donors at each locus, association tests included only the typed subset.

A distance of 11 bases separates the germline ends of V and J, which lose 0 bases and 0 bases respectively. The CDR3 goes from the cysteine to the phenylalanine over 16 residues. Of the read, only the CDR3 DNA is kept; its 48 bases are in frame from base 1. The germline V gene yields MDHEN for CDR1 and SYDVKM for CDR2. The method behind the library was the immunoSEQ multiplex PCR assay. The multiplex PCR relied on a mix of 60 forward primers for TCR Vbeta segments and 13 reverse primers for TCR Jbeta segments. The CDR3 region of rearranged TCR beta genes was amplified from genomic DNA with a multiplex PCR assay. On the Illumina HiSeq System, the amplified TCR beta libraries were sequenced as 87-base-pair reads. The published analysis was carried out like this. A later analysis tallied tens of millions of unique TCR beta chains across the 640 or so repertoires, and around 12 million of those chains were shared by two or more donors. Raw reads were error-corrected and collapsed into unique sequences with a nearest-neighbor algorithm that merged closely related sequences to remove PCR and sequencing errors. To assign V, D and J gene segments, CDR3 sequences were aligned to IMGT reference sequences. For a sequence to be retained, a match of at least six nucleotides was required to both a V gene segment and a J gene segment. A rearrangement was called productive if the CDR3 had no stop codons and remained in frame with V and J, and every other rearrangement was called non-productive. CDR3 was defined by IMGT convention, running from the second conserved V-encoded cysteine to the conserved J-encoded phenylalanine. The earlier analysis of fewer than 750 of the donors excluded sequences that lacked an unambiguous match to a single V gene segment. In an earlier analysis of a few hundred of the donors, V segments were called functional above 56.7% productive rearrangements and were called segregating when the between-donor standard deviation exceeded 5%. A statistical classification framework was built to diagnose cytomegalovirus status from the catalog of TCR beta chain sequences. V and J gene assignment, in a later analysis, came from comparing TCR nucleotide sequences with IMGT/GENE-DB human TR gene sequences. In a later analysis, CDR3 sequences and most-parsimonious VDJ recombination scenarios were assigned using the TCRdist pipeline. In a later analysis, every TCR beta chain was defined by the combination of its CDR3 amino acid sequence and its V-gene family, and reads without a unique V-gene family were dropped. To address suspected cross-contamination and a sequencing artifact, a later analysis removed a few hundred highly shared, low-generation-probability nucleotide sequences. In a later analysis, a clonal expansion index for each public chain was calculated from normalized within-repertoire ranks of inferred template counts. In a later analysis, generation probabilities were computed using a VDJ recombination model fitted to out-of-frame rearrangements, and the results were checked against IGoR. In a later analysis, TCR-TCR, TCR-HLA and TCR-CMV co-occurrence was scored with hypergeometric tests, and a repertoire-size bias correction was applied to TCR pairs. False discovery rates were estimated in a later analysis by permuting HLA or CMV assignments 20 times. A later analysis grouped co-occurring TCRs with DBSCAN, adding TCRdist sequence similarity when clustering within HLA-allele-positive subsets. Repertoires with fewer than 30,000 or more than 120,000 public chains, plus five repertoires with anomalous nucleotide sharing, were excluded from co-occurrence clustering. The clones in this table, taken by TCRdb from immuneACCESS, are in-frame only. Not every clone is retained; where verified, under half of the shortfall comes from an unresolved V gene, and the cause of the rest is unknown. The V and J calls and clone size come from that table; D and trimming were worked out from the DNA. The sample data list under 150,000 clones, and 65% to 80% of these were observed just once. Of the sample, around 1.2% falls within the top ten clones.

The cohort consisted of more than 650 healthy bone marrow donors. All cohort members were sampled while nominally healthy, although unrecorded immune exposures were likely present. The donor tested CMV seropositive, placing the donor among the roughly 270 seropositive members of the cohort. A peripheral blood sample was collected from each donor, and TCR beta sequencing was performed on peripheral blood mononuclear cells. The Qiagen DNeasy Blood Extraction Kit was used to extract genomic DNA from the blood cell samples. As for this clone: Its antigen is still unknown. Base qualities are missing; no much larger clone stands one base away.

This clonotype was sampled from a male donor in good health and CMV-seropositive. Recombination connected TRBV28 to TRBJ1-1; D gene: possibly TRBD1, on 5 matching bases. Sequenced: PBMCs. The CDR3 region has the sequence CASSLWGGSMNTEAFF. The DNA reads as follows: TGTGCCAGCAGTTTATGGGGGGGAAGCATGAACACTGAAGCTTTCTTT.